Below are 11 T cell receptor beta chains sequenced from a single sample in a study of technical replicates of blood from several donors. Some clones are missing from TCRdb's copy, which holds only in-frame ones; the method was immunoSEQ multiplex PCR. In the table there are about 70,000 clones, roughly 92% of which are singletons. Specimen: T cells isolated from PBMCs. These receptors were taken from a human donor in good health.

In nucleotides, the CDR3 is TGTGCCAGCAGCTGGACTAGCGGCCCCTACGAGCAGTACTTC. Protein: CASSWTSGPYEQYF. The V call is TRBV7-2, the J call TRBJ2-7, with 10 bases aligning to TRBD2. V lost 4 bases, J lost 2 bases, and 2 bases stayed unmatched. This CDR3 comprises 14 residues. CDR1 is SGHTA and CDR2 is FQGNSA in the germline V gene.

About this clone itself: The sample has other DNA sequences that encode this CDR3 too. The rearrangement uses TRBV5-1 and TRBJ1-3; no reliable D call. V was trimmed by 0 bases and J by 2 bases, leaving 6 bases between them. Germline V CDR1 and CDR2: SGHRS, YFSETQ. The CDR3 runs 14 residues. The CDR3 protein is CASSLDQAGNTIYF. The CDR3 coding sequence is TGCGCCAGCAGCTTGGATCAGGCTGGAAACACCATATATTTT.

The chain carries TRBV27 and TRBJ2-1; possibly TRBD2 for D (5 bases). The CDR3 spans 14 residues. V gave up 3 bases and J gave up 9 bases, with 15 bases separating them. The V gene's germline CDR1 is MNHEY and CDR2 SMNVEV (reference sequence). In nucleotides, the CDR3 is TGTGCCAGCAGTTTGAGAGGGCCGGTTTTTGAGCAGTTCTTC. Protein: CASSLRGPVFEQFF.

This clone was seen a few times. CDR3 loop: CASSGNRAGGYTF. Written as DNA, the CDR3 is TGTGCCAGCAGTGGTAACAGGGCGGGTGGCTACACCTTC. This chain joins TRBV2 and TRBJ1-2; D is possibly TRBD1 (6 bases). CDR3 size: 13 residues. The germline V gene encodes CDR1 SNHLY and CDR2 FYNNEI. V gave up 4 bases and J gave up 7 bases, with 13 bases separating them.

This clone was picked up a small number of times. The DNA of the CDR3 is TGTGCCGGTGACAGGGTCCAGAACACTGAAGCTTTCTTT. It encodes CAGDRVQNTEAFF. V usage is TRBV6-1 and J usage is TRBJ1-1; TRBD1 aligns across 7 bases. J gave up 1 base and V 11 bases, and 7 bases lay outside the gene matches. This CDR3 has 13 residues. Germline CDR1 is MNHNS and CDR2 is SASEGT.

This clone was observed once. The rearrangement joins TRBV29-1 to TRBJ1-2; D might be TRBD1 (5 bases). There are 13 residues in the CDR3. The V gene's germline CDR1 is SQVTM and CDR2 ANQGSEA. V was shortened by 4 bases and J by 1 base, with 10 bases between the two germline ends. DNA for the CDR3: TGCAGCGTTGCAGGGACTGATAACTATGGCTACACCTTC. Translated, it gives CSVAGTDNYGYTF.

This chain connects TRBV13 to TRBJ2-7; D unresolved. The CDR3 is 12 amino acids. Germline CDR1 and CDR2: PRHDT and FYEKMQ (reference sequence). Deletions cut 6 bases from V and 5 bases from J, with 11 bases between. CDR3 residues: CASRQEGNEQYF. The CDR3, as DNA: TGTGCCAGCAGGCAGGAAGGAAACGAGCAGTACTTC.

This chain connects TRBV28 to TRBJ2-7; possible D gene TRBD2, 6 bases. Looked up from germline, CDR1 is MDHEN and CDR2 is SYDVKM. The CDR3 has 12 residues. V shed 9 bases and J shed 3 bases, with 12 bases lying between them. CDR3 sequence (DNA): TGTGCCAGTACAGGAGGGATCTACGAGCAGTACTTC. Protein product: CASTGGIYEQYF.

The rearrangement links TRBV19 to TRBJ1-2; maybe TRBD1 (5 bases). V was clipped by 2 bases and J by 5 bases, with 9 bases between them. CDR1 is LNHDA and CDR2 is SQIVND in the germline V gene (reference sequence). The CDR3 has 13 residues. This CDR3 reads CASSIIGAYGYTF. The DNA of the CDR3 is TGTGCCAGTAGTATAATAGGGGCATATGGCTACACCTTC.

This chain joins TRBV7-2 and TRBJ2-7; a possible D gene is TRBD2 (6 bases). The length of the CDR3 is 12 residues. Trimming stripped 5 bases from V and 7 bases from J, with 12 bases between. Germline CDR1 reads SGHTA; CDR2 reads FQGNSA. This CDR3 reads CASSPDYLEQYF. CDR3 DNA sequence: TGTGCCAGCAGCCCGGACTATTTAGAGCAGTACTTC.

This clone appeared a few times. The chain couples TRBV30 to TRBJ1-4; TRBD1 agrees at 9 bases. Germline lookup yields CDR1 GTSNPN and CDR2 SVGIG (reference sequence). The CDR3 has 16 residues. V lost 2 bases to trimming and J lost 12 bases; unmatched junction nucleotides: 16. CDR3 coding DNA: TGTGCCTGGAGTATAACAAATGAGGACAGGGGTTTTGAACTGTTTTTT. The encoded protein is CAWSITNEDRGFELFF.